These 27 T cell receptor beta chains came from one sample sequenced in a study of blood T cell repertoires in COVID-19. Clones were read by immunoSEQ multiplex PCR, and TCRdb kept only the in-frame ones, dropping some. The sample contains about 110,000 clones, nearly 90% of which appear only once. Sequencing input: peripheral blood. The receptors were gathered from a human donor in a cohort sampled during active COVID-19.

The chain uses TRBV6-1 and TRBJ1-4; 8 bases map to TRBD1. Trimming cost V 3 bases and J 2 bases; bases outside gene matches: 2. This CDR3 has 15 residues. Germline V gene lookup returns CDR1 MNHNS and CDR2 SASEGT. The chain's CDR3 is CASSDRGRTNEKLFF. As DNA, the CDR3 is TGTGCCAGCAGTGACAGGGGGCGGACTAATGAAAAACTGTTTTTT.

The chain has TRBV10-3 and TRBJ1-1; TRBD1 matches at 7 bases. The V and J ends lost 8 bases and 0 bases, in that order; junction bases with no gene match: 3. Per germline, CDR1 ENHRY and CDR2 SYGVKD. This CDR3 is built from 13 residues. CDR3 nucleotide sequence: TGTGCCATCGGGACAGAAATGAACACTGAAGCTTTCTTT. Translating it yields CAIGTEMNTEAFF.

J is TRBJ1-5 and V is TRBV27; D call uncertain. In germline, CDR1 is MNHEY, CDR2 SMNVEV (reference sequence). The CDR3 is made up of 14 amino acids. V was trimmed by 0 bases and J by 6 bases, leaving 9 bases between them. In DNA, the CDR3 is TGTGCCAGCAGTTTATCGATCGGTATTCAGCCCCAGCATTTT. It yields the protein CASSLSIGIQPQHF.

V is TRBV9 and J is TRBJ2-3; 11 nucleotides line up with TRBD2. The CDR3 length is 15 residues. Losses at the gene ends were 2 bases for V and 8 bases for J; bases not matched to a gene: 7. Germline lookup yields CDR1 SGDLS and CDR2 YYNGEE. For the CDR3, the DNA is TGTGCCAGCAGCGTGGGACTAGCGGAACAGGGTACGCAGTATTTT. Its protein is CASSVGLAEQGTQYF.

The chain links TRBV19 to TRBJ2-7; 13 nucleotides agree with TRBD2. Germline V CDR1 and CDR2: LNHDA, SQIVND (reference sequence). CDR3 length equals 15 residues. J lost 1 base, V lost 5 bases, and 2 bases had no gene match. CDR3 sequence reads: CASSSGLAGSYEQYF. The CDR3 DNA reads TGTGCCAGTAGTTCGGGACTAGCGGGGTCCTACGAGCAGTACTTC.

V usage is TRBV18 and J usage is TRBJ2-4; TRBD2 agrees at 8 bases. This CDR3 is 16 amino acids long. The V segment lost 6 bases and the J segment 8 bases; nucleotides outside the gene matches: 15. Germline loops: CDR1 KGHSH, CDR2 LQKENI. The CDR3 sequence is CASSPRTLSRGDIQYF. As DNA, the CDR3 is TGTGCCAGCTCCCCCAGGACACTCTCGCGGGGGGACATTCAGTACTTC.

This chain uses TRBV11-2 with TRBJ2-6; 8 bases fit TRBD2. This CDR3 has 17 residues. V lost 4 bases and J lost 2; bases outside the gene matches: 7. Per the germline V gene, CDR1 is SGHAT and CDR2 is FQNNGV. CDR3 in DNA: TGTGCCAGCAGCTCCCCGGGAGGGGCTACTGGGGCCAACGTCCTGACTTTC. It encodes CASSSPGGATGANVLTF.

In this sample, this clone turned up once. The rearrangement uses TRBV29-1 and TRBJ2-5; tentative D call: TRBD2 (6 bases). With 7 bases removed from V and 3 bases from J, the gap between germline ends came to 6 bases. The CDR3 runs 10 residues. The germline gives CDR1 SQVTM, CDR2 ANQGSEA. The CDR3 sequence: CSGGEETQYF. In nucleotides, the CDR3 is TGCAGCGGCGGGGAAGAGACCCAGTACTTC.

The J gene is TRBJ1-3, the V gene TRBV27; D is possibly TRBD1 (6 bases). This CDR3 has 12 residues. Trimming stripped 7 bases from V and 7 bases from J, with 11 bases between. Germline V gives CDR1 MNHEY, CDR2 SMNVEV (reference sequence). The CDR3 DNA reads TGTGCCAGCAAAGGACAGAGGAACACCATATATTTT. This gives the protein CASKGQRNTIYF.

This chain links TRBV24-1 with TRBJ1-2; D gene unclear. The length of the CDR3 is 13 residues. Deletions cut 3 bases from V and 6 bases from J, with 10 bases between. Per the germline V gene, CDR1 is KGHDR and CDR2 is SFDVKD. CDR3 residues: CATSDETGNGYTF. The DNA of the CDR3 is TGTGCCACCAGTGATGAGACCGGGAATGGCTACACCTTC.

The rearrangement uses TRBV7-2 and TRBJ2-3; possible D gene TRBD2, 5 bases. Germline V gene lookup returns CDR1 SGHTA and CDR2 FQGNSA. V dropped 5 bases and J dropped 6 bases, with 12 bases sitting between them. The CDR3 runs 13 residues. The CDR3 loop is CASSPWRGDTQYF. The CDR3 nucleotides are TGTGCCAGCAGCCCTTGGAGAGGGGATACGCAGTATTTT.

The genes are TRBV4-1 and TRBJ2-2; possible D gene TRBD1, 6 bases. The germline V gene has CDR1 MGHRA and CDR2 YSYEKL. This CDR3 spans 18 amino acids. Trimming shortened V by 1 base and J by 4 bases, and 19 bases separated the two germline ends. The CDR3 loop reads CASSQGAGRGSGTGELFF. The CDR3 nucleotides are TGCGCCAGCAGCCAAGGGGCCGGAAGGGGGTCGGGCACCGGGGAGCTGTTTTTT.

This sequence joins TRBV7-2 and TRBJ1-1; D unclear. With 1 base removed from V and 3 bases from J, the gap between germline ends came to 12 bases. The CDR3 runs to 15 residues. The germline gives CDR1 SGHTA, CDR2 FQGNSA. CDR3 nucleotide sequence: TGTGCCAGCAGCTTAGATCCGGGTAGCTACACTGAAGCTTTCTTT. Protein: CASSLDPGSYTEAFF.

This rearrangement joins TRBV6-6 to TRBJ1-1; D is ambiguous. The V gene lost 6 bases and the J gene lost 3 bases, with 11 bases spanning the gap. CDR1 and CDR2 (germline): MNHNY, SVGAGI (reference sequence). The length of the CDR3 is 13 residues. This chain's CDR3 is CASRKRLDTEAFF. CDR3 coding DNA: TGTGCCAGCAGAAAAAGACTCGACACTGAAGCTTTCTTT.

This chain uses TRBV4-1 with TRBJ1-3; D may be TRBD1 (5 bases). CDR1 is MGHRA and CDR2 is YSYEKL in the germline V gene. Trimming took off 3 bases at V and 0 bases at J, with 6 bases between the two ends. The CDR3 sequence is 14 residues long. This CDR3 is CASSQDTSGNTIYF. The CDR3 DNA is TGCGCCAGCAGCCAGGACACCTCTGGAAACACCATATATTTT.

The chain employs TRBV5-4 and TRBJ1-1; D might be TRBD1 (5 bases). Trimming pared 0 bases from V and 3 bases from J, leaving 12 bases between. The CDR3 covers 15 residues. Germline V gene sequence: CDR1 SGHNT, CDR2 YYREEE (reference sequence). CDR3 nucleotide sequence: TGTGCCAGCAGCTTGGCTTCTCGGGGGGACACTGAAGCTTTCTTT. It yields the protein CASSLASRGDTEAFF.

This sequence joins TRBV4-2 and TRBJ2-5, with D possibly being TRBD1 (6 bases). The CDR3 extends over 14 amino acids. CDR1 is LGHNA and CDR2 is YNFKEQ in the germline V gene. V was clipped by 1 base and J by 5 bases, with 11 bases between them. The CDR3 DNA follows: TGTGCCAGCAGCCAAGCGCAGGGGTTGGAGACCCAGTACTTC. Its protein is CASSQAQGLETQYF.

This chain joins TRBV5-6 and TRBJ2-7; D is possibly TRBD1 (7 bases). The germline V gene has CDR1 SGHDT and CDR2 YYEEEE. The germline V and J ends were trimmed by 4 bases and 6 bases, with 8 bases remaining between them. CDR3 length: 11 residues. This CDR3 reads CASSQGGEQYF. As DNA, the CDR3 is TGTGCCAGCAGCCAGGGGGGCGAGCAGTACTTC.

The chain is built from TRBV11-2 and TRBJ1-2, with D unclear. There are 14 residues in the CDR3. With 0 bases removed from V and 2 bases from J, the gap between germline ends came to 7 bases. Germline V gene sequence: CDR1 SGHAT, CDR2 FQNNGV. This CDR3 reads CASSLDLRNYGYTF. For the CDR3, the DNA is TGTGCCAGCAGCTTAGATCTACGAAACTATGGCTACACCTTC.

The V and J genes are TRBV18 and TRBJ1-3; D remains unclear. The ends were cut back, 2 bases at V and 0 bases at J, with 8 bases in the middle. This CDR3 is built from 15 residues. Germline V CDR1 and CDR2: KGHSH, LQKENI. The DNA for the CDR3 is TGTGCCAGCTCACCAAACAGAAGCTCTGGAAACACCATATATTTT. The encoded protein is CASSPNRSSGNTIYF.

This chain joins TRBV5-1 and TRBJ2-3; tentative D call: TRBD2 (6 bases). This CDR3 is built from 14 residues. The V gene lost 4 bases and the J gene lost 0 bases, with 9 bases spanning the gap. Germline V gives CDR1 SGHRS, CDR2 YFSETQ. The CDR3 DNA sequence: TGCGCCAGCAGCCCGGGACTGAGCACAGATACGCAGTATTTT. It specifies CASSPGLSTDTQYF.

The chain carries TRBV6-2 or TRBV6-3 and TRBJ2-7; 13 bases fit TRBD2. The germline V gene encodes CDR1 MNHEY and CDR2 SVGEGT. V was pared by 6 bases and J by 2 bases, with 4 bases of the junction left unmatched. The CDR3 has 15 residues. CDR3 coding DNA: TGTGCCAGCAGCCGCGGGACTAGCGGGACCTACGAGCAGTACTTC. Amino acids: CASSRGTSGTYEQYF.

The J gene is TRBJ2-1, the V gene TRBV7-9, with 10 positions matching TRBD1. Germline V gene lookup returns CDR1 SEHNR and CDR2 FQNEAQ (reference sequence). CDR3 size: 15 residues. V was pared by 4 bases and J by 7 bases, with 7 bases of the junction left unmatched. CDR3 protein: CASSSLGQGLNEQFF. CDR3 bases: TGTGCCAGCAGCTCTCTGGGACAGGGGTTGAATGAGCAGTTCTTC.

This clone occurred once. The rearrangement joins TRBV6-2 or TRBV6-3 to TRBJ1-2; 9 bases line up with TRBD1. Germline loops: CDR1 MNHEY, CDR2 SVGEGT. The V and J ends lost 2 bases and 6 bases, in that order; junction bases with no gene match: 7. This CDR3 contains 15 residues. The CDR3 is CASSYLGQGGDGYTF. The CDR3 DNA reads as TGTGCCAGCAGTTACCTGGGACAGGGTGGAGATGGCTACACCTTC.

The rearrangement joins TRBV10-1 to TRBJ1-2, with unresolved D. The V end lost 5 bases, the J end lost 8 bases, and 15 bases lay between the germline ends. CDR3 length equals 13 residues. Germline V gene lookup returns CDR1 WNHNN and CDR2 SYGVQD (reference sequence). CDR3 nucleotide sequence: TGCGCCAGCAGTCCAGACCCTACGGGAGGCTACACCTTC. Residues: CASSPDPTGGYTF.

V is TRBV3-1 (or the pseudogene TRBV3-2) and J is TRBJ1-1, with 7 nucleotides matching TRBD1. After removal of 3 bases from V and 3 bases from J, the junction contained 4 bases not matched to a gene. This CDR3 contains 14 residues. Germline CDR1 LGHDT, CDR2 YNNKEL (reference sequence). The CDR3 DNA reads as TGTGCCAGCAGCCACCTCGACAGGGACACTGAAGCTTTCTTT. Its protein product is CASSHLDRDTEAFF.

The chain recombines TRBV5-4 with TRBJ2-1; D gene unclear. Trimming took off 6 bases at V and 7 bases at J, with 17 bases between the two ends. The CDR3 length is 14 residues. Germline CDR1 and CDR2: SGHNT and YYREEE (reference sequence). CDR3 bases: TGTGCCAGCACCCCTTTTAAGGCGGTGAATGAGCAGTTCTTC. This sequence encodes CASTPFKAVNEQFF.